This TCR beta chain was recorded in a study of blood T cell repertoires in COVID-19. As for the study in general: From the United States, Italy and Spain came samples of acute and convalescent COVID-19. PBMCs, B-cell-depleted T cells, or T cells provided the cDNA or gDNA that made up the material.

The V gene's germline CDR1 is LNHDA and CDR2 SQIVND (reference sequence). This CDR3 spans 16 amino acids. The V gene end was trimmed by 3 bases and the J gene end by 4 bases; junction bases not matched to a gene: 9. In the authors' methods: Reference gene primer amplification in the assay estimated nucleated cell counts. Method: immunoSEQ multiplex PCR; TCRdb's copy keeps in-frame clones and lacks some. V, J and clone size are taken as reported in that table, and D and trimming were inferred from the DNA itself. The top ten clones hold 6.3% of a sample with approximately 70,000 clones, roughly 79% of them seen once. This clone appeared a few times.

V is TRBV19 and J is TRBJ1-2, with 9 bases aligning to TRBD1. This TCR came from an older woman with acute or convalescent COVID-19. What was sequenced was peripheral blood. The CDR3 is CASSIRDRVLVYGYTF. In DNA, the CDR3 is TGTGCCAGTAGTATCCGGGACAGGGTTCTTGTCTATGGCTACACCTTC.